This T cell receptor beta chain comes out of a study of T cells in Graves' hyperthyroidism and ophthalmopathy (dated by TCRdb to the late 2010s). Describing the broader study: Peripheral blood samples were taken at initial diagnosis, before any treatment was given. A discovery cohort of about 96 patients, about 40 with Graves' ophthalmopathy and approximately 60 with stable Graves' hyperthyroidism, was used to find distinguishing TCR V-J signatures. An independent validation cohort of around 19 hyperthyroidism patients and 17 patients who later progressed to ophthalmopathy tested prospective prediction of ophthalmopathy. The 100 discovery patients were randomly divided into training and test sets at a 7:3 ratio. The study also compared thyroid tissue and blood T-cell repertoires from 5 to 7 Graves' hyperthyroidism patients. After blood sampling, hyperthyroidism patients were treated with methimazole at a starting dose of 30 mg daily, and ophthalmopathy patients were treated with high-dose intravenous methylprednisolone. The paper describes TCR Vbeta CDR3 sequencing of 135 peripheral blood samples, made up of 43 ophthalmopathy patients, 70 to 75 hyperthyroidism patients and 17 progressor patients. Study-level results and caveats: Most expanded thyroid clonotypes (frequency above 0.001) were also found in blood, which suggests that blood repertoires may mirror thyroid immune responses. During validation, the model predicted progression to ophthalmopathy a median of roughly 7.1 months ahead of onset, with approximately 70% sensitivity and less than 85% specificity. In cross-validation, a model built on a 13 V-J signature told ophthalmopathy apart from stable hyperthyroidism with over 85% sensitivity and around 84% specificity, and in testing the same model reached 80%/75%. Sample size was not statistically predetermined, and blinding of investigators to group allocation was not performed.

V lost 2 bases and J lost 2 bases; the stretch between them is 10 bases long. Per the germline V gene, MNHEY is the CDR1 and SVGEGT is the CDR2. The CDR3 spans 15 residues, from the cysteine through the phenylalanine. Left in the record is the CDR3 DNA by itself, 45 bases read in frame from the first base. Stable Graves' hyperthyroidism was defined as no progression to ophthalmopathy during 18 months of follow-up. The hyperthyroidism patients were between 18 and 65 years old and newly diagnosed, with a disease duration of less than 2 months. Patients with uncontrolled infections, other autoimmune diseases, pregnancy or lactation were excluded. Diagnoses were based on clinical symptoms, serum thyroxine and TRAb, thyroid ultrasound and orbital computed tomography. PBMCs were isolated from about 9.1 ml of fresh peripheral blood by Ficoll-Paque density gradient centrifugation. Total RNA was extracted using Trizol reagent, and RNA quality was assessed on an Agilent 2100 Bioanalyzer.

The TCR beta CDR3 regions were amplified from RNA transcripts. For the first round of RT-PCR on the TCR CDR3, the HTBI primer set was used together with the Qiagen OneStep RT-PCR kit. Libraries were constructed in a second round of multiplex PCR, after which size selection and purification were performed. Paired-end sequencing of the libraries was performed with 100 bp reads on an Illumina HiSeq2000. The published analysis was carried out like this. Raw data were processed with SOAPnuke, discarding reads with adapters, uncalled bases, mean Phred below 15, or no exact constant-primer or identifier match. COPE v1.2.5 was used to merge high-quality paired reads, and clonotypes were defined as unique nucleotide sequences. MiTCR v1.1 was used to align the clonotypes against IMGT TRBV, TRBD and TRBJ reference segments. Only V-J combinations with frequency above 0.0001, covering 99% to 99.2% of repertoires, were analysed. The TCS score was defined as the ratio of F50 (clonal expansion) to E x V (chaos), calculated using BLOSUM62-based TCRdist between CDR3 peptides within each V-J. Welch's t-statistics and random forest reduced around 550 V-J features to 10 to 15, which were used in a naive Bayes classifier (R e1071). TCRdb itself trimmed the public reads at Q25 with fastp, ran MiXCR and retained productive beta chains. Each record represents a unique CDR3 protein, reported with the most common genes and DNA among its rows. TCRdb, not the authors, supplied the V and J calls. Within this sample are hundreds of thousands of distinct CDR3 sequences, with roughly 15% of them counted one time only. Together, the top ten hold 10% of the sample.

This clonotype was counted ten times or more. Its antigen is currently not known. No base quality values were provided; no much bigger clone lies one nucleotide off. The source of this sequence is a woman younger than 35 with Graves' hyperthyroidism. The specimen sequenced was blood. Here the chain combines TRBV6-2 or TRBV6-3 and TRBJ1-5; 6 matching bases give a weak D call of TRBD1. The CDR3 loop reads CASSYVGGRNQPQHF. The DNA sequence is TGTGCCAGCAGTTACGTCGGGGGGCGCAATCAGCCCCAGCATTTT.